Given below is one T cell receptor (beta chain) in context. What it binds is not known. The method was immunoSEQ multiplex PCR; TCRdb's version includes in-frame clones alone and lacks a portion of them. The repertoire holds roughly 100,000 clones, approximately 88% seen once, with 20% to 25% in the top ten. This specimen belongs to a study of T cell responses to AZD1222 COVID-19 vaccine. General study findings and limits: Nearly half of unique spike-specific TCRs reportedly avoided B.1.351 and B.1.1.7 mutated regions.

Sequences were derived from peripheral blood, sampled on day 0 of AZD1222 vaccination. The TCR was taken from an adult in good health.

The CDR3 loop reads CASSLSSGDWETQYF. The DNA of the CDR3 is TGCGCCAGCAGCTTGAGCTCAGGGGATTGGGAGACCCAGTACTTC. This chain joins TRBV5-1 and TRBJ2-5; possible D gene TRBD1, 6 bases. The CDR3 loop spans 15 amino acids. Germline V lookup: CDR1 SGHRS, CDR2 YFSETQ. Trimming removed 1 base from V and 5 bases from J, with 15 bases in between.